The 21 T cell receptor beta chains reported below all come from one sample, sequenced in a study of blood T cell repertoires in COVID-19. The method was immunoSEQ multiplex PCR; TCRdb's version includes in-frame clones alone and lacks a portion of them. Among 200,000 to 300,000 clones listed, 80% to 90% were seen once. The sample was peripheral blood. The receptor set was obtained from a woman in her forties with acute or convalescent COVID-19.

The chain combines TRBV5-1 with TRBJ1-4; TRBD1 matches 10 bases. The V gene end was trimmed by 3 bases and the J gene end by 10 bases; junction bases not matched to a gene: 6. Germline CDR1 and CDR2: SGHRS and YFSETQ. The CDR3 covers 14 residues. The CDR3 region has the DNA TGCGCCAGCAGCTGGGGGACAGGGGACGTAAAACTGTTTTTT. Translation: CASSWGTGDVKLFF. The whole variable domain, remainder taken from reference TRBV5-1 and TRBJ1-4, is KAGVTQTPRYLIKTRGQQVTLSCSPISGHRSVSWYQQTPGQGLQFLFEYFSETQRNKGNFPGRFSGRQFSNSRSEMNVSTLELGDSALYLCASSWGTGDVKLFFGSGTQLSVL.

The J gene is TRBJ1-2, the V gene TRBV7-9, with 10 bases fitting TRBD1. The germline gives CDR1 SEHNR, CDR2 FQNEAQ (reference sequence). The CDR3 covers 16 residues. V shed 6 bases and J 8 bases; nucleotides not matched to a gene: 15. The CDR3, as DNA: TGTGCCAGCAGTTACACCGGGACAGGGGAAGGTTGGGGCTACACCTTC. It codes for CASSYTGTGEGWGYTF.

The table lists this clone with a few counts. The chain links TRBV10-2 to TRBJ1-2; no clear D. The CDR3 has 14 residues. Germline V CDR1 and CDR2: WSHSY, SAAADI. The V end was cut by 2 bases, the J end by 5 bases, with 12 bases between. In nucleotides, the CDR3 is TGCGCCAGCAGTGAGGCGTCGGGTGTTTATGGCTACACCTTC. This codes for CASSEASGVYGYTF.

Points on this clone: The same CDR3 can be traced to other DNA sequences in this sample. This chain links TRBV5-1 with TRBJ1-1; the D is unclear. The germline V and J ends were trimmed by 1 base and 1 base, with 8 bases remaining between them. Germline V gene lookup returns CDR1 SGHRS and CDR2 YFSETQ. The CDR3 has 14 residues. The DNA for the CDR3 is TGCGCCAGCAGCTTGAGCGGCGCGAACACTGAAGCTTTCTTT. Translation gives CASSLSGANTEAFF.

The rearrangement uses TRBV6-5 and TRBJ1-2, with 8 bases matching TRBD1. Trimming took 2 bases from V and 1 from J; bases not matched to a gene: 6. The CDR3 is 16 amino acids. Germline CDR1 reads MNHEY; CDR2 reads SVGAGI. The CDR3 spells CASSYLGQGLNYGYTF. The CDR3 bases are TGTGCCAGCAGTTACCTCGGACAGGGACTTAACTATGGCTACACCTTC.

The DNA for the CDR3 is TGTGCCAGCGCAAAGTGGACAGGGGAGTTTAGCAATCAGCCCCAGCATTTT. Translated: CASAKWTGEFSNQPQHF. The gene calls are TRBV19 and TRBJ1-5; 9 bases are a match to TRBD1. V trimming: 9 bases; J trimming: 0 bases; junction bases outside the gene matches: 12. The CDR3 has 17 amino acids. Germline V gives CDR1 LNHDA, CDR2 SQIVND (reference sequence).

On this clone: A much larger clonotype is one base distant, so this may be a read error. The V and J genes are TRBV6-5 and TRBJ2-1; tentatively, D is TRBD1 (6 bases). The germline V and J ends were trimmed by 4 bases and 6 bases, with 13 bases remaining between them. The CDR3 is made up of 14 amino acids. Germline-derived CDR1 and CDR2 are MNHEY and SVGAGI. CDR3 nucleotides: TGTGCCAGCAGTTCCGGGACAAGGGCCAATGAGCAGTTCTTC. It translates to CASSSGTRANEQFF.

The rearrangement uses TRBV24-1 and TRBJ2-1; D may be TRBD2 (6 bases). CDR1 KGHDR and CDR2 SFDVKD come from the germline V gene. The CDR3 extends over 13 amino acids. Trimming stripped 9 bases from V and 4 bases from J, with 12 bases between. The CDR3 DNA sequence: TGTGCCACCTCCGGGACTGCGTACAATGAGCAGTTCTTC. Translation gives CATSGTAYNEQFF.

This chain uses TRBV5-1 with TRBJ2-5, with TRBD1 identical over 7 bases. Trimming at V came to 4 bases and at J to 14 bases, leaving 14 bases not matched to a gene. The germline V gene encodes CDR1 SGHRS and CDR2 YFSETQ. CDR3 size: 13 residues. In nucleotides, the CDR3 is TGCGCCAGCAGCCCTAGCCCCGGGACAGTTCTTTACTTC. It encodes CASSPSPGTVLYF.

The V gene is TRBV3-1 (or the pseudogene TRBV3-2), the J gene TRBJ1-2; D gene unclear. The CDR3 runs to 12 residues. V was pared by 6 bases and J by 3 bases, with 8 bases between. Germline V gives CDR1 LGHDT, CDR2 YNNKEL (reference sequence). CDR3 DNA: TGTGCCAGCAGTCCCTCCGACTATGGCTACACCTTC. Its protein product is CASSPSDYGYTF.

This chain joins TRBV19 and TRBJ1-1; 9 bases map to TRBD1. Germline trimming cut 10 bases from V and 1 base from J; bases unmatched to any gene: 10. The CDR3 has 15 residues. CDR1 and CDR2 (germline): LNHDA, SQIVND (reference sequence). The CDR3 nucleotides are TGTGCCACGCAACCCGGGACAGGGACGAACACTGAAGCTTTCTTT. It specifies CATQPGTGTNTEAFF.

The V gene is TRBV7-8, the J gene TRBJ1-2, with D possibly being TRBD1 (5 bases). Germline CDR1 and CDR2: SGHVS and FQNEAQ. This CDR3 region has 15 residues. V was cut by 5 bases and J by 0 bases, with 13 bases left in between. The CDR3 spells CASSPWGSTNYGYTF. For the CDR3, the DNA is TGTGCCAGCAGCCCCTGGGGCAGTACTAACTATGGCTACACCTTC.

This chain connects TRBV5-8 to TRBJ2-7; D tentatively fits TRBD1 or TRBD2 (5 bases each). V was shortened by 4 bases and J by 2 bases, with 16 bases between the two germline ends. The CDR3 contains 15 residues. Per the germline V gene, CDR1 is SGHTS and CDR2 is YDEGEE. CDR3 nucleotide sequence: TGTGCCAGCAGCCTGGGGGTAGCCACAACCTACGAGCAGTACGTC. Its translation: CASSLGVATTYEQYV.

This chain uses TRBV11-1 with TRBJ1-1; 7 bases match TRBD1. The CDR3 extends over 15 amino acids. V shed 1 base, J shed 3 bases, and the junction held 5 bases outside the gene matches. The germline CDR1 and CDR2 sequences are SGHAT and FQDESV (reference sequence). CDR3 amino acids: CASSLEEGAHTEAFF. The CDR3 DNA sequence: TGTGCCAGCAGCTTAGAGGAGGGGGCACACACTGAAGCTTTCTTT.

This chain links TRBV29-1 with TRBJ2-1, with TRBD2 matching over 8 bases. The CDR3 contains 14 residues. The V and J ends lost 3 bases and 3 bases, in that order; junction bases with no gene match: 4. Looked up from germline, CDR1 is SQVTM and CDR2 is ANQGSEA. In DNA form, the CDR3 reads TGCAGCGTTGATTCACTAGCGGTCTACAATGAGCAGTTCTTC. Translating gives CSVDSLAVYNEQFF.

The rearrangement links TRBV18 to TRBJ2-2; D uncertain. Trimming pared 6 bases from V and 5 bases from J, leaving 7 bases between. The germline CDR1 and CDR2 sequences are KGHSH and LQKENI. The length of the CDR3 is 12 residues. The CDR3 DNA sequence: TGTGCCAGCTCTATCGTTACCGGGGAGCTGTTTTTT. Encoded protein: CASSIVTGELFF.

The chain uses TRBV5-1 and TRBJ2-7, with a tentative D call TRBD1 (5 bases). V was shortened by 0 bases and J by 4 bases, with 14 bases between the two germline ends. Per germline, CDR1 SGHRS and CDR2 YFSETQ. This CDR3 is 15 amino acids long. The CDR3: CASSLGAGPDYEQYV. DNA for the CDR3: TGCGCCAGCAGCTTGGGGGCAGGGCCTGATTACGAGCAGTACGTC.

The chain carries TRBV5-1 and TRBJ1-4, with TRBD1 identical over 9 bases. The CDR3 is made up of 18 amino acids. Unmatched junction bases numbered 10, after V lost 4 bases and J lost 0 bases. Germline-derived CDR1 and CDR2 are SGHRS and YFSETQ. The CDR3 DNA is TGCGCCAGCAGCACACAGGGGGCGCTGGGCGCAACTAATGAAAAACTGTTTTTT. This translates into CASSTQGALGATNEKLFF.

The chain has TRBV19 and TRBJ2-3, with TRBD1 identical over 9 bases. Trimming took 5 bases from V and 6 from J; bases not matched to a gene: 6. CDR1 and CDR2 (germline): LNHDA, SQIVND (reference sequence). CDR3 length: 14 amino acids. The CDR3 here is CASSPGQGVDTQYF. For the CDR3, the DNA is TGTGCCAGTAGTCCGGGACAGGGAGTCGATACGCAGTATTTT.

The chain employs TRBV7-9 and TRBJ1-1; no reliable D call. Germline V gene data show CDR1 as SEHNR and CDR2 as FQNEAQ (reference sequence). The ends were cut back, 5 bases at V and 4 bases at J, with 8 bases in the middle. The CDR3 loop spans 12 amino acids. The CDR3 nucleotides read TGTGCCAGCAGCCCACATTTCACTGAAGCTTTCTTT. Translating gives CASSPHFTEAFF. Looking up the rest from reference TRBV7-9 and TRBJ1-1 gives the full variable domain: DTGVSQNPRHKITKRGQNVTFRCDPISEHNRLYWYRQTLGQGPEFLTYFQNEAQLEKSRLLSDRFSAERPKGSFSTLEIQRTEQGDSAMYLCASSPHFTEAFFGQGTRLTVV.

The J gene is TRBJ2-4, the V gene TRBV5-1; 10 bases agree with TRBD1. V was clipped by 4 bases and J by 5 bases; unmatched bases: 9. The CDR3 length is 16 residues. Germline V lookup: CDR1 SGHRS, CDR2 YFSETQ. CDR3 residues: CASSREGDRGENIQYF. CDR3 DNA sequence: TGCGCCAGCAGCCGGGAGGGGGACAGGGGAGAAAACATTCAGTACTTC.